Listed below are T cell receptor beta chains from one sample, sequenced in a study of blood T cell repertoires in COVID-19. Here immunoSEQ multiplex PCR was the method, and the copy in TCRdb shows in-frame clones only, minus some. The repertoire holds fewer than 500,000 clones, with roughly nine tenths as singletons. Sequences were obtained from PBMCs or T cells enriched from blood (not recorded which). The receptors derive from a woman under 30 with acute COVID-19. The CDR3 runs from the conserved cysteine through the conserved F or W. D genes are given only for firm matches. Only some rows state a clone size, as once, few, many or a class for expanded clones.

CDR3	D	size	V
CASSLEGAAGTEAFF	TRBD1	NA	TRBV7-9
CASSFRRTASGGAYGYTF	TRBD1	NA	TRBV11-2
CASSVYATPNNEQFF	NA	NA	TRBV9
CASSDFFGNEQFF	NA	NA	TRBV9
CASSRQELGGSYNEQFF	NA	NA	TRBV4-2
CASSTAGTTNEKLFF	NA	NA	TRBV5-1
CASSKEDYSRDSYNEQFF	NA	NA	TRBV5-6
CASGGTGRLREQYF	TRBD1	NA	TRBV5-6
CASSEPTGPTDTQYF	NA	NA	TRBV6-1
CASSFLAGAGEQFF	TRBD2	NA	TRBV5-1
CATSEFSGSTDTQYF	NA	once	TRBV24-1
CASSQSRVQGYTF	NA	NA	TRBV4-3
CASSLGLASEQYF	NA	NA	TRBV7-2
CASSQGGLPNYGYTF	NA	few	TRBV3-1/TRBV3-2
CASSSDSINQPQHF	NA	NA	TRBV6-2/TRBV6-3
CASRLGTGADNQPQHF	TRBD1	NA	TRBV5-6
CATSSRYGGGTQYF	NA	NA	TRBV15
CSVEGQGGDTQYF	TRBD1	NA	TRBV29-1
CASSLGASVGEQYF	NA	NA	TRBV5-6
CASRGGENEQYF	TRBD2	NA	TRBV12-3/TRBV12-4
CASSSRGQNIYGYTF	NA	NA	TRBV6-5
CASSLSSTGTYGYTF	TRBD1	NA	TRBV27
CASSPAGTSGRRPPYEQYF	TRBD2	NA	TRBV27
CASQREQGFQPQHF	NA	NA	TRBV2
CASSEVGQAEGYTF	TRBD1	few	TRBV2
CSASADRSGELFF	NA	NA	TRBV20-1
CASRQVNEKLFF	NA	NA	TRBV2
CASSVNQRETNEQFF	TRBD2	NA	TRBV5-1
CASMAGRGYTF	NA	NA	TRBV6-5
CASSLQGDTGELFF	TRBD1	few	TRBV5-1
CSPRQGNEQYF	TRBD1	NA	TRBV20-1
CASSTDRALNEQFF	TRBD1	once	TRBV7-2
CASLTGGAGNQPQHF	TRBD1	few	TRBV19
CSVEEESVDGYTF	NA	NA	TRBV29-1
CASSPDRTGSQPQHF	NA	few	TRBV25-1
CASSQVRGSVGELFF	NA	NA	TRBV4-3
CASSRTSGSAHEQFF	TRBD2	NA	TRBV18
CASREGAVTDTQYF	TRBD1	NA	TRBV28
CASSQGGGTGEYF	TRBD1	few	TRBV3-1/TRBV3-2
CASSFGQGSEAFF	NA	NA	TRBV7-2
CASSQAWGTGNTEAFF	TRBD1	NA	TRBV4-2
CSAYGQGSGELFF	NA	once	TRBV29-1
CASMEYQPQHF	NA	once	TRBV6-5
CASSVDRGTEAFF	TRBD1	NA	TRBV19
CASSPDPEREGETQYF	TRBD2	NA	TRBV3-1/TRBV3-2
CASGGQETQYF	NA	NA	TRBV7-9
CASSLIGVTEVGAFF	NA	NA	TRBV5-1
CASSARLGTASGYTF	TRBD1	NA	TRBV27